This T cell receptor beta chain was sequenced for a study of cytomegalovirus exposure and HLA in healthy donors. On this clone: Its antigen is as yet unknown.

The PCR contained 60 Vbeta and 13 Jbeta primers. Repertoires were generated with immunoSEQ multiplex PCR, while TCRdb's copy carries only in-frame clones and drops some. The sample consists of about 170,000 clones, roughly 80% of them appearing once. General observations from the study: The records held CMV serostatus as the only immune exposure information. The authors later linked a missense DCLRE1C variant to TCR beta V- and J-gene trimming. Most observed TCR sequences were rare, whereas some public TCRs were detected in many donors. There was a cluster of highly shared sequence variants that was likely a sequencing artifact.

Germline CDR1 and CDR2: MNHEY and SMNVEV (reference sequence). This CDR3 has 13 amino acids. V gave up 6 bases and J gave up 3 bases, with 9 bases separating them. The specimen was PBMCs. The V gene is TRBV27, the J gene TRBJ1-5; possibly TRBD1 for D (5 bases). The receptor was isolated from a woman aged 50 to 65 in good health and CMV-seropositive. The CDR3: CASRRGNNQPQHF. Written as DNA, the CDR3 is TGTGCCAGCAGGCGGGGGAACAATCAGCCCCAGCATTTT.